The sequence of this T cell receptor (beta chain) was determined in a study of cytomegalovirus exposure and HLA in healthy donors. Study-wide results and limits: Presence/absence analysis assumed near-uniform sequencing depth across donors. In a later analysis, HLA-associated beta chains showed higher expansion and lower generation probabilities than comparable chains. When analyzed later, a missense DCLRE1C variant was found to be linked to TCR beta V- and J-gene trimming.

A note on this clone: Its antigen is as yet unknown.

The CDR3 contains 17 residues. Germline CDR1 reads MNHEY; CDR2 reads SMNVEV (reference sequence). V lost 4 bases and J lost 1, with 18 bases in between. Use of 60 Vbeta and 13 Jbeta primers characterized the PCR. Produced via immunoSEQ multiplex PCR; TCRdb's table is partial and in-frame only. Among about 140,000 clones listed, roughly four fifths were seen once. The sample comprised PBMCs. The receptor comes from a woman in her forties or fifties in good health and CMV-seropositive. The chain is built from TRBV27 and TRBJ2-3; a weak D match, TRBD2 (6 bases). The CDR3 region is CASSYSGYTSGTDTQYF. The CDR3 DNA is TGTGCCAGCAGTTACAGCGGGTATACTTCGGGCACAGATACGCAGTATTTT.